This TCR beta chain emerged from a study of blood T cell repertoires in COVID-19. Original processing notes: Estimation of nucleated cell counts was performed using reference gene primer amplification. The repertoire was sequenced with immunoSEQ multiplex PCR; TCRdb's copy has only in-frame clones and lacks some. D and trimming were read from the DNA, whereas the V and J calls and clone size are those reported in that table. Among fewer than 200,000 clones listed, 82% were seen once. The V gene's germline CDR1 is SEHNR and CDR2 FQNEAQ (reference sequence). The CDR3 runs to 15 residues. V was cut by 2 bases and J by 5 bases, with 13 bases left in between.

The clonotype originates from a woman aged 40 to 50 with COVID-19, enrolled during active disease. The chain carries TRBV7-9 and TRBJ2-1, with TRBD2 as a possible D gene (6 bases). The sequencing sample was made of peripheral blood. The CDR3 region has the DNA TGTGCCAGCAGCTTACGGGCTAGCGCCAACAATGAGCAGTTCTTC. It is translated as CASSLRASANNEQFF. The whole variable domain, remainder taken from reference TRBV7-9 and TRBJ2-1, is DTGVSQNPRHKITKRGQNVTFRCDPISEHNRLYWYRQTLGQGPEFLTYFQNEAQLEKSRLLSDRFSAERPKGSFSTLEIQRTEQGDSAMYLCASSLRASANNEQFFGPGTRLTVL.